The sample holds a few counts of the clone carrying this T cell receptor beta chain. The target antigen is unknown. Using its own MiXCR run on the reads, TCRdb lists one record per CDR3 protein. In the table there are 7,500 to 9,000 distinct CDR3 sequences, around 47% of which are singletons. This specimen comes from a study of T cell repertoires in cytomegalovirus infection. Study as a whole: Indicated by public TCR beta signatures were CMV infection and matching HLA type. Notes on the study in general: Individuals carrying CMV plus the relevant HLA were identified by cumulative frequency of public TCR beta families.

This sequence originates from a human donor in good health (CMV status not recorded). Some clones in this sample may be carry-over from other donors' samples. The sample comprised PBMCs, sequenced either directly or after in vitro stimulation (not recorded which).

The CDR3 DNA sequence: TGTGCCATCAGTGAGTCAGGGGAAGAGACCCAGTACTTC. Its protein product is CAISESGEETQYF. The chain combines TRBV10-3 with TRBJ2-5; tentatively, D is TRBD1 (5 bases). The germline CDR1 and CDR2 sequences are ENHRY and SYGVKD. V lost 0 bases to trimming and J lost 3 bases, with 5 bases between them. This CDR3 comprises 13 residues.